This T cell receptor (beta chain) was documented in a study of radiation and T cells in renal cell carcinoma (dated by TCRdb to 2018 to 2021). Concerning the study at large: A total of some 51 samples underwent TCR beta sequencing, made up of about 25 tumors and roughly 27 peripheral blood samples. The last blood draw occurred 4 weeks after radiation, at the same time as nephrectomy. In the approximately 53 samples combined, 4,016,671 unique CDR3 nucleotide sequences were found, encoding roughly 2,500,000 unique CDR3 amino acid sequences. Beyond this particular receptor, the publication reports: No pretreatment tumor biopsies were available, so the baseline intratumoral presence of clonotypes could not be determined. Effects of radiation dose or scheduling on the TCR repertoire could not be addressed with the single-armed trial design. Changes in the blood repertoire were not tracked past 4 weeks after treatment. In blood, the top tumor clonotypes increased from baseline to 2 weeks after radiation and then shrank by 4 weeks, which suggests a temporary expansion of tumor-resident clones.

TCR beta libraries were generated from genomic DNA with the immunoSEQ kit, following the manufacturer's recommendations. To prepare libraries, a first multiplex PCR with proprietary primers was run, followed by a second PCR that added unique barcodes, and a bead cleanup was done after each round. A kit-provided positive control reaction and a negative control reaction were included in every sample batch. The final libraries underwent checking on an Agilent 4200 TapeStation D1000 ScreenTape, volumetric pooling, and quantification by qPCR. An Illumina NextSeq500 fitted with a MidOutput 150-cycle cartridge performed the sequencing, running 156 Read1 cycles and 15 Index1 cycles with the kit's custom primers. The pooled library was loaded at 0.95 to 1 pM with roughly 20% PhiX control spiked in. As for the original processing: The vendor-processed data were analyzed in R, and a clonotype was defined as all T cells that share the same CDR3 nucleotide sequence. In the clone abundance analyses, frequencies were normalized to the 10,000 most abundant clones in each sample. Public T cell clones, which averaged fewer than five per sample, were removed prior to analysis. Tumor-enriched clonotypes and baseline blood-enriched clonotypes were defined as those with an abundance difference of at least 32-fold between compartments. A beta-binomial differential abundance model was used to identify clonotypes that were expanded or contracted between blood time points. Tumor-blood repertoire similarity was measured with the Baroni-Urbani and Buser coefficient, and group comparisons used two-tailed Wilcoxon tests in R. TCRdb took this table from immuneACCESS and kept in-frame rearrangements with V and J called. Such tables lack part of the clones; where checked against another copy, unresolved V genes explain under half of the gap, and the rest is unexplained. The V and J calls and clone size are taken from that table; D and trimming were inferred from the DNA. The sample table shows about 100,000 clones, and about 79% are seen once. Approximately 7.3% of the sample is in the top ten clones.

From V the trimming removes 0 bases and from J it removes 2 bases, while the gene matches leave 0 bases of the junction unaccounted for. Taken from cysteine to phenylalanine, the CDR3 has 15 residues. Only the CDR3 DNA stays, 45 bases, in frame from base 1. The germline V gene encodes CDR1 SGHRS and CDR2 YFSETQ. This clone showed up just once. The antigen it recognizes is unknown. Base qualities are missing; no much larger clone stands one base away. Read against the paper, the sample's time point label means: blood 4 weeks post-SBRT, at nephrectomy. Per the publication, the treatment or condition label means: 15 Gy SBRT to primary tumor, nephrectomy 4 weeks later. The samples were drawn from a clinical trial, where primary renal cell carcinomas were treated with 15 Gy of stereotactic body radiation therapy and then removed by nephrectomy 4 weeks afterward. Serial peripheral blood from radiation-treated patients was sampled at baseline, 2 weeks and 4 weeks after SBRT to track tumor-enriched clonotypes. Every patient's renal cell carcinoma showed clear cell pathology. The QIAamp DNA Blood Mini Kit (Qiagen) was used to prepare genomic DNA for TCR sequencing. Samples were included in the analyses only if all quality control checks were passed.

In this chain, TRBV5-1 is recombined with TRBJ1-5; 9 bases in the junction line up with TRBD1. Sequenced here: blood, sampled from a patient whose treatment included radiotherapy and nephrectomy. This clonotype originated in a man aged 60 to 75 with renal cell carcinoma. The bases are TGCGCCAGCAGCTTGGGACAGGGGGGCAATCAGCCCCAGCATTTT. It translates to CASSLGQGGNQPQHF.